The T cell receptor beta chain described here comes from a study of T-cell memory formation after mild COVID-19. Study-level points and caveats: Among CD4+ contracting clones, most were CM and EM, and CD8+ ones EMRA. Clones shrinking between day 15 and 85 showed a balanced CD4/CD8 split, and those that grew later tilted toward CD4+.

CDR3 length equals 13 residues. Trimming removed 5 bases from V and 0 bases from J, with 7 bases in between. The germline V gene has CDR1 KGHDR and CDR2 SFDVKD. Constant-segment primers were used for 5'RACE, and the resulting TCR alpha and TCR beta cDNA libraries carried sample barcodes and UMIs. TCRdb called the 5' RACE reads again in MiXCR, with one record for every CDR3 protein. Among fewer than 350,000 distinct CDR3 sequences listed, around 17% were seen once. In the case of this clonotype: Its antigen is still unknown.

The sequenced material came from PBMCs or a T cell subset sorted from them (not recorded which). The clonotype was recovered from a man younger than 35 who had mild COVID-19 (a few samples of this study predate the infection). Cell type and time point are not known. V gene TRBV24-1 combines with J gene TRBJ2-7; the D is unclear. DNA of the CDR3: TGTGCCACCAGTGGCAAGTTCTCCTACGAGCAGTACTTC. Translation gives CATSGKFSYEQYF.